A selection of T cell receptor beta chains follows, all from one sample in a study of T cell responses to AZD1222 COVID-19 vaccine. Repertoires were generated with immunoSEQ multiplex PCR, while TCRdb's copy carries only in-frame clones and drops some. The sample yields fewer than 150,000 clones, roughly 90% seen once. Sample: peripheral blood, taken on day 0 of AZD1222 vaccination. The receptor source for this set is an adult in good health. Both conserved end residues are part of each CDR3. Fields, in order: D gene, J gene, clone size, V gene, CDR3 DNA, CDR3 protein. D genes are given only for firm matches. Clone size, where shown, is once, few, many, or a class for clones that have expanded.

D gene: NA; J gene: TRBJ1-2; clone size: once; V gene: TRBV6-5; CDR3 DNA: TGTGCCACCCTCGGGAGGAGCTATGGCTACACCTTC; CDR3 protein: CATLGRSYGYTF
D gene: NA; J gene: TRBJ2-5; clone size: NA; V gene: TRBV10-2; CDR3 DNA: TGCGCCAGCAGTGAGTCTAGAGTCCCCACGGAGACCCAGTACTTC; CDR3 protein: CASSESRVPTETQYF
D gene: TRBD2; J gene: TRBJ2-3; clone size: NA; V gene: TRBV14; CDR3 DNA: TGTGCCAGCAGCCAAGATGTGGGGGGGACAGATACGCAGTATTTT; CDR3 protein: CASSQDVGGTDTQYF
D gene: TRBD1; J gene: TRBJ1-2; clone size: few; V gene: TRBV6-2/TRBV6-3; CDR3 DNA: TGTGCCAGCAGCCCTGACAGGGACGATCAATCAAACTATGGCTACACCTTC; CDR3 protein: CASSPDRDDQSNYGYTF
D gene: NA; J gene: TRBJ1-2; clone size: NA; V gene: TRBV6-5; CDR3 DNA: TGTGCCAGCACCTCTGGACGGGGAGATGGCTACACCTTC; CDR3 protein: CASTSGRGDGYTF
D gene: TRBD1; J gene: TRBJ1-2; clone size: NA; V gene: TRBV4-3; CDR3 DNA: TGCGCCAGCAGCCAAGGACAGGGATATAGCTATGGCTACACCTTC; CDR3 protein: CASSQGQGYSYGYTF
D gene: TRBD1; J gene: TRBJ2-1; clone size: NA; V gene: TRBV6-5; CDR3 DNA: TGTGCCAGCAGTTCCAACCGGGACAGCTCCTACAATGAGCAGTTCTTC; CDR3 protein: CASSSNRDSSYNEQFF
D gene: TRBD1; J gene: TRBJ1-1; clone size: NA; V gene: TRBV9; CDR3 DNA: TGTGCCAGCAGCATTTACAGGGGGGAGGACACTGAAGCTTTCTTT; CDR3 protein: CASSIYRGEDTEAFF
D gene: NA; J gene: TRBJ2-1; clone size: NA; V gene: TRBV19; CDR3 DNA: TGTGCCAGCACTCGACAGAGCTCCTACAATGAGCAGTTCTTC; CDR3 protein: CASTRQSSYNEQFF
D gene: TRBD1; J gene: TRBJ1-2; clone size: NA; V gene: TRBV13; CDR3 DNA: TGTGCCAGCAGCAGTGGGACAGGGCAGGGTGGCTACACCTTC; CDR3 protein: CASSSGTGQGGYTF
D gene: NA; J gene: TRBJ2-7; clone size: NA; V gene: TRBV7-9; CDR3 DNA: TGTGCCAGCAGCTCGGACCCGGAGTTATACGAGCAGTACTTC; CDR3 protein: CASSSDPELYEQYF
D gene: TRBD2; J gene: TRBJ2-7; clone size: NA; V gene: TRBV5-4; CDR3 DNA: TGTGCCAGCAGCTTGAGGCTAGCGGGTTGGACGTACGAGCAGTACTTC; CDR3 protein: CASSLRLAGWTYEQYF
D gene: NA; J gene: TRBJ1-1; clone size: NA; V gene: TRBV30; CDR3 DNA: TGTGCCTGGAGTGTACGCTCGGGCACTGAAGCTTTCTTT; CDR3 protein: CAWSVRSGTEAFF
D gene: NA; J gene: TRBJ1-1; clone size: NA; V gene: TRBV29-1; CDR3 DNA: TGCAGCGTTGTAGATGGATTTCGGGGTCCCACTGAAGCTTTCTTT; CDR3 protein: CSVVDGFRGPTEAFF
D gene: NA; J gene: TRBJ1-2; clone size: once; V gene: TRBV5-1; CDR3 DNA: TGCGCCAGCAGCTTACCGGGAGACTATGGCTACACCTTC; CDR3 protein: CASSLPGDYGYTF
D gene: NA; J gene: TRBJ1-1; clone size: NA; V gene: TRBV19; CDR3 DNA: TGTGCCACCTCATTCCGGGAGAACACTGAAGCTTTCTTT; CDR3 protein: CATSFRENTEAFF
D gene: NA; J gene: TRBJ2-7; clone size: NA; V gene: TRBV6-2/TRBV6-3; CDR3 DNA: TGTGCCAGCAGTTTGCTCGCCTCCTACGAGCAGTACTTC; CDR3 protein: CASSLLASYEQYF
D gene: NA; J gene: TRBJ2-1; clone size: NA; V gene: TRBV9; CDR3 DNA: TGTGCCAGCAGCGTACGGGACTTGGGGAATGAGCAGTTCTTC; CDR3 protein: CASSVRDLGNEQFF
D gene: NA; J gene: TRBJ1-1; clone size: NA; V gene: TRBV6-1; CDR3 DNA: TGTGCCAGCAGTGAGATTTCGTGGGGCAGGTTCACTGAAGCTTTCTTT; CDR3 protein: CASSEISWGRFTEAFF
D gene: NA; J gene: TRBJ1-5; clone size: NA; V gene: TRBV7-8; CDR3 DNA: TGTGCCAGCAACCGACAAATCATAGATAGCAATCAGCCCCAGCATTTT; CDR3 protein: CASNRQIIDSNQPQHF
D gene: NA; J gene: TRBJ1-2; clone size: NA; V gene: TRBV5-6; CDR3 DNA: TGTGCCAGCAGCTTGTCTTTCCGCCTTTCAAACTATGGCTACACCTTC; CDR3 protein: CASSLSFRLSNYGYTF
D gene: NA; J gene: TRBJ1-3; clone size: NA; V gene: TRBV25-1; CDR3 DNA: TGTGCCAGCAGTGAAGCGGGGGTCTCTGGAAACACCATATATTTT; CDR3 protein: CASSEAGVSGNTIYF
D gene: NA; J gene: TRBJ2-7; clone size: NA; V gene: TRBV5-1; CDR3 DNA: TGCGCCAGCAGCATTACAGGAACCCTTGACGAGCAGTACTTC; CDR3 protein: CASSITGTLDEQYF
D gene: NA; J gene: TRBJ1-6; clone size: NA; V gene: TRBV28; CDR3 DNA: TGTGCCAGCAGTTCCCCGGGGGCAGGAGGTGGTTCACCCCTCCACTTT; CDR3 protein: CASSSPGAGGGSPLHF
D gene: TRBD1; J gene: TRBJ2-1; clone size: NA; V gene: TRBV29-1; CDR3 DNA: TGCAGCGTTGGTAGGACAGGGTTTTGGAATGAGCAGTTCTTC; CDR3 protein: CSVGRTGFWNEQFF
D gene: TRBD2; J gene: TRBJ2-5; clone size: NA; V gene: TRBV29-1; CDR3 DNA: TGCAGCGTAAGAGAGGGAGCTAGCGGTCCTCAGTACTTC; CDR3 protein: CSVREGASGPQYF
D gene: TRBD2; J gene: TRBJ2-2; clone size: NA; V gene: TRBV24-1; CDR3 DNA: TGTGCCACCAGTGATCCGGGACTAGGAGGTGTCGCCGGGGAGCTGTTTTTT; CDR3 protein: CATSDPGLGGVAGELFF
D gene: NA; J gene: TRBJ2-3; clone size: NA; V gene: TRBV20-1; CDR3 DNA: TGCAGTGCCCTGCTCACAGATACGCAGTATTTT; CDR3 protein: CSALLTDTQYF
D gene: NA; J gene: TRBJ1-1; clone size: NA; V gene: TRBV10-1; CDR3 DNA: TGCGCCAGCAGTGAGACGTGGGTTACTGAAGCTTTCTTT; CDR3 protein: CASSETWVTEAFF
D gene: NA; J gene: TRBJ2-7; clone size: NA; V gene: TRBV5-5; CDR3 DNA: TGTGCCAGCAGCTTGTACTTTAGCTCCTACGAGCAGTACTTC; CDR3 protein: CASSLYFSSYEQYF
D gene: NA; J gene: TRBJ2-1; clone size: once; V gene: TRBV5-5; CDR3 DNA: TGTGCCAGCAGCTTGGCCGCCTCGGGAGCTTACAATGAGCAGTTCTTC; CDR3 protein: CASSLAASGAYNEQFF
D gene: NA; J gene: TRBJ2-1; clone size: NA; V gene: TRBV27; CDR3 DNA: TGTGCCAGCAGTCAGGGGCCCGAGCAGTTCTTC; CDR3 protein: CASSQGPEQFF
D gene: NA; J gene: TRBJ1-1; clone size: NA; V gene: TRBV5-1; CDR3 DNA: TGCGCCAGCAGCTCGCAGGGTATGGGCACTGAAGCTTTCTTT; CDR3 protein: CASSSQGMGTEAFF
D gene: NA; J gene: TRBJ1-4; clone size: NA; V gene: TRBV29-1; CDR3 DNA: TGCAGCGTTCTGGGTAGGGTGGGCGAAAAACTGTTTTTT; CDR3 protein: CSVLGRVGEKLFF
D gene: NA; J gene: TRBJ1-5; clone size: NA; V gene: TRBV7-9; CDR3 DNA: TGTGCCAGCAGCTTACAGGGAAATCAGCCCCAGCATTTT; CDR3 protein: CASSLQGNQPQHF